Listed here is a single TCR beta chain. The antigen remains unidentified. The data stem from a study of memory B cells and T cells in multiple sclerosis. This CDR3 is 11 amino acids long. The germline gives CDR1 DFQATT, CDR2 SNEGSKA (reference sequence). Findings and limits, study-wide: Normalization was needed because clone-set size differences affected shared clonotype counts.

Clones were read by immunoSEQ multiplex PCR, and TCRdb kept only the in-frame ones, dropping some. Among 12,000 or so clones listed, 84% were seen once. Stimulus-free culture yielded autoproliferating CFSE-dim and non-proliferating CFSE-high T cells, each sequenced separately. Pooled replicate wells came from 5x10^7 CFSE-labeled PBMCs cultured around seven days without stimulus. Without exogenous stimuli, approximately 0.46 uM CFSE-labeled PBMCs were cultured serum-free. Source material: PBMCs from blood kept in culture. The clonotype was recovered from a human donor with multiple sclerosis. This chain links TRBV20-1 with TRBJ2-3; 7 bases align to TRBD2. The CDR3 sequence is CSAGVADTQYF. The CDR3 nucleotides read TGCAGCGCGGGGGTTGCAGATACGCAGTATTTT.